A single TCR beta chain is shown here with its context. No antigen is known for it. The data are from a study of blood T cells in healthy people across ages. CDR3 length equals 14 residues. The V gene's germline CDR1 is SGHNT and CDR2 YYREEE (reference sequence). V was cut by 2 bases and J by 5 bases, with 12 bases left in between. Using a J-beta primer mix together with a sample-barcoded 5' primer, a second PCR was run for about 6 to 12 cycles. Tags on each cDNA molecule came from a template-switch adaptor with 12 random nucleotides. MiXCR, applied by TCRdb to the 5' RACE reads, yields one record per CDR3 protein. The table lists about 1.7 million distinct CDR3 sequences, roughly 30% of them singletons. Whole-study findings and limits: Aged donors had fewer naive CD4+ cells and lower diversity than long-lived donors. The unknown donor CMV status may have confounded expanded clonotype changes. From one million sequenced T cells, diversity estimates were lower bounds.

The sample was blood. The chain joins TRBV5-4 to TRBJ2-3; tentatively, D is TRBD2 (6 bases). The clonotype comes from a woman aged 25 to 39 in good health. CDR3 residues: CASSFSRRGDTQYF. In DNA form, the CDR3 reads TGTGCCAGCAGCTTTTCGCGGCGGGGAGATACGCAGTATTTT.